This entry lists 8 T cell receptor beta chains sequenced from one sample in a study of T cells in localized non-small cell lung cancer. Repertoires were generated with immunoSEQ multiplex PCR, while TCRdb's copy carries only in-frame clones and drops some. In the table there are about 45,000 clones, roughly 90% of which are singletons. The source material was PBMCs, sampled before any cancer treatment. These receptors were obtained from a woman aged 35 to 69 with stage II lung adenocarcinoma.

In its sample, this clone was seen once. This chain uses TRBV6-6 with TRBJ2-1; 11 bases are shared with TRBD2. The CDR3 extends over 15 amino acids. Germline V gene sequence: CDR1 MNHNY, CDR2 SVGAGI (reference sequence). V was clipped by 0 bases and J by 10 bases; unmatched bases: 5. CDR3: CASSYSTSGGQEQFF. For the CDR3, the DNA is TGTGCCAGCAGTTACTCAACTAGCGGGGGCCAAGAGCAGTTCTTC.

The gene calls are TRBV7-9 and TRBJ1-5, with D unresolved. The CDR3 is 15 amino acids. CDR1 is SEHNR, CDR2 FQNEAQ, per germline (reference sequence). V was clipped by 5 bases and J by 2 bases, with 13 bases between them. The CDR3 coding sequence is TGTGCCAGCAGCCTCGGGTCAAACGGCAATCAGCCCCAGCATTTT. This codes for CASSLGSNGNQPQHF.

V usage is TRBV19 and J usage is TRBJ2-5, with D unclear. CDR1 is LNHDA and CDR2 is SQIVND in the germline V gene (reference sequence). V was cut by 8 bases and J by 1 base, with 8 bases left in between. There are 12 residues in the CDR3. The CDR3 spells CASGVTQETQYF. CDR3 coding DNA: TGTGCCAGTGGGGTCACCCAAGAGACCCAGTACTTC.

This chain joins TRBV27 and TRBJ2-1; D ambiguous. The CDR3 totals 18 residues. Germline V gene data show CDR1 as MNHEY and CDR2 as SMNVEV (reference sequence). V gave up 3 bases and J gave up 7 bases, with 25 bases separating them. CDR3 nucleotide sequence: TGTGCCAGCAGTTTTCGTTACGCGGTGACAAAAGCGAGGAATGAGCAGTTCTTC. Protein: CASSFRYAVTKARNEQFF.

The chain joins TRBV29-1 to TRBJ2-7; D is unclear. Per the germline V gene, CDR1 is SQVTM and CDR2 is ANQGSEA. Trimming removed 6 bases from V and 0 bases from J, with 9 bases in between. This CDR3 spans 12 amino acids. CDR3 nucleotides: TGCAGCGTAAGGCTAAGCTCCTACGAGCAGTACTTC. Translation: CSVRLSSYEQYF.

The chain employs TRBV29-1 and TRBJ1-1; 7 bases agree with TRBD1. The trim removed 5 bases at V and 0 bases at J, leaving 6 bases unmatched. Germline lookup yields CDR1 SQVTM and CDR2 ANQGSEA. The CDR3 runs 14 residues. In DNA form, the CDR3 reads TGCAGCGTTACTCTGACAGGGTTGAACACTGAAGCTTTCTTT. Protein: CSVTLTGLNTEAFF.

This clone showed up just a few times. V gene TRBV19 combines with J gene TRBJ2-1, with D perhaps given as TRBD1 or TRBD2 (6 bases each). V was shortened by 11 bases and J by 7 bases, with 18 bases between the two germline ends. The length of the CDR3 is 13 residues. Per the germline V gene, CDR1 is LNHDA and CDR2 is SQIVND (reference sequence). CDR3 DNA sequence: TGTGCCGTCGGAAGGCAGGGGAGGAATGAGCAGTTCTTC. Encoded protein: CAVGRQGRNEQFF.

This chain links TRBV18 with TRBJ1-2; a possible D gene is TRBD1 (6 bases). The germline gives CDR1 KGHSH, CDR2 LQKENI. V lost 2 bases to trimming and J lost 4 bases, with 14 bases between them. This CDR3 is 15 amino acids long. The CDR3 loop is CASSPDKGGSYGYTF. CDR3 coding DNA: TGTGCCAGCTCACCAGATAAGGGGGGAAGCTATGGCTACACCTTC. Looking up the rest from reference TRBV18 and TRBJ1-2 gives the full variable domain: NAGVMQNPRHLVRRRGQEARLRCSPMKGHSHVYWYRQLPEEGLKFMVYLQKENIIDESGMPKERFSAEFPKEGPSILRIQQVVRGDSAAYFCASSPDKGGSYGYTFGSGTRLTVV.